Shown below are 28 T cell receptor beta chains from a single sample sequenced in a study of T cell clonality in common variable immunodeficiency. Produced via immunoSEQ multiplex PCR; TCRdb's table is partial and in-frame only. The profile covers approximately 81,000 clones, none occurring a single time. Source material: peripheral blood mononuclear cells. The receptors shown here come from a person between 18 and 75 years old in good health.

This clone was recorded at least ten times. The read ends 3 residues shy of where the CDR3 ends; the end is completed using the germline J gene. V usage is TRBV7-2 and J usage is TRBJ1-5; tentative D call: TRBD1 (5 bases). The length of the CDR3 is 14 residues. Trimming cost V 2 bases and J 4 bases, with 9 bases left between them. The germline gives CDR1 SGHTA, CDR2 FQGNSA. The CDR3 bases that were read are TGTGCCAGCAGCTTATCCTCAGGGAATCAGCCC. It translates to CASSLSSGNQP. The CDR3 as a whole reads CASSLSSGNQPQHF.

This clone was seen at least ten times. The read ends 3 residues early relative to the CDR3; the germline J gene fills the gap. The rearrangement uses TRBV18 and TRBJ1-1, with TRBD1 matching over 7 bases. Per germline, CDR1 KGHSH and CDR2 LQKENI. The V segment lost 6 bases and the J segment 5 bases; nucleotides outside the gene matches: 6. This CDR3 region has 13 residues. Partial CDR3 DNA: TGTGCCAGCTCTACAGGGGATCTAACTGAA. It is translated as CASSTGDLTE. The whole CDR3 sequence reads CASSTGDLTEAFF.

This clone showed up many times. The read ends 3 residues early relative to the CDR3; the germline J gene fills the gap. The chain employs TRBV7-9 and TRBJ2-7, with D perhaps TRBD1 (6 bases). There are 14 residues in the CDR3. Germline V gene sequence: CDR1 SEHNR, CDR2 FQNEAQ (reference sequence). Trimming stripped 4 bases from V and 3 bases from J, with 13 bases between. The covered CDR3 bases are TGTGCCAGCAGCTCCATTTACAGGGTCTACGAG. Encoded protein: CASSSIYRVYE. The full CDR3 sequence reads CASSSIYRVYEQYF. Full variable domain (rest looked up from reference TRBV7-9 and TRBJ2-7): DTGVSQNPRHKITKRGQNVTFRCDPISEHNRLYWYRQTLGQGPEFLTYFQNEAQLEKSRLLSDRFSAERPKGSFSTLEIQRTEQGDSAMYLCASSSIYRVYEQYFGPGTRLTVT.

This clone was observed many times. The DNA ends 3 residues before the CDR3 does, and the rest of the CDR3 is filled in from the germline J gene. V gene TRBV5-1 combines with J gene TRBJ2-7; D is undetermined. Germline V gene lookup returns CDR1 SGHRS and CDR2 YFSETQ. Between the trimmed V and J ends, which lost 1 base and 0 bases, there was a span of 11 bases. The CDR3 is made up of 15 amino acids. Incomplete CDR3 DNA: TGCGCCAGCAGCTTGAAGAGGCACCGCTCCTACGAG. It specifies CASSLKRHRSYE. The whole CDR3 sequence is CASSLKRHRSYEQYF.

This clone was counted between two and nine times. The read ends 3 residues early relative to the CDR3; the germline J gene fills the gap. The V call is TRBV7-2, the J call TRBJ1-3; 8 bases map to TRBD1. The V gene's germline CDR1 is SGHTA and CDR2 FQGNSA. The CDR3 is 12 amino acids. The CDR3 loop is CASSRTGSAIYF. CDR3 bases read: TGTGCCAGCAGCCGGACAGGGTCAGCC. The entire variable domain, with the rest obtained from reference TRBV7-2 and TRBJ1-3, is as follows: GAGVSQSPSNKVTEKGKDVELRCDPISGHTALYWYRQSLGQGLEFLIYFQGNSAPDKSGLPSDRFSAERTGGSVSTLTIQRTQQEDSAVYLCASSRTGSAIYFGEGSWLTVV.

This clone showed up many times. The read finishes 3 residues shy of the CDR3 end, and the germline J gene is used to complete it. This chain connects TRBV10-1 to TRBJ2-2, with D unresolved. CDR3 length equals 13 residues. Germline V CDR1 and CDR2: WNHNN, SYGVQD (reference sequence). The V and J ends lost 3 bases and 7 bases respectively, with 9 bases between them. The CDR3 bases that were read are TGCGCCAGCAGTGAAAGGGCCGACGGGGAG. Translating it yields CASSERADGE. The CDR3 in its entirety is CASSERADGELFF.

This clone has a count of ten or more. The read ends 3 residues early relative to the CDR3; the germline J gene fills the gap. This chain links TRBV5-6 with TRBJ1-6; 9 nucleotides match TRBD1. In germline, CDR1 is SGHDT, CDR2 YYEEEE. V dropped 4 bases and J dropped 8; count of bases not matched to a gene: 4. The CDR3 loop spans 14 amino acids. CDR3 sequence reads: CASSQWTGDSPLHF. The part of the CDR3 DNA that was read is TGTGCCAGCAGCCAATGGACAGGGGATTCACCC.

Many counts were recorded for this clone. The sequenced part of the CDR3 DNA is TGTGCCAGCAGTGAATTCGATGGC. Protein: CASSEFDG. The complete CDR3 protein is CASSEFDGYTF. V and J are TRBV6-1 and TRBJ1-2; D is ambiguous. The read is 3 residues too short to cover the CDR3 end, so that end is filled in from the germline J gene. V was trimmed by 2 bases and J by 6 bases, leaving 4 bases between them. The CDR3 runs 11 residues. Germline V gives CDR1 MNHNS, CDR2 SASEGT.

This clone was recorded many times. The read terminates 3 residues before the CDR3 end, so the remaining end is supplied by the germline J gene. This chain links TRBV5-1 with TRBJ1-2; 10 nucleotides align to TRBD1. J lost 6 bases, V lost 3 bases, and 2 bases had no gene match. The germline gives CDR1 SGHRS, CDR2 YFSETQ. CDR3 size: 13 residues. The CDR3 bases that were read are TGCGCCAGCAGCTCGGGACAGGGGAATGGC. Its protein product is CASSSGQGNG. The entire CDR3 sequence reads CASSSGQGNGYTF.

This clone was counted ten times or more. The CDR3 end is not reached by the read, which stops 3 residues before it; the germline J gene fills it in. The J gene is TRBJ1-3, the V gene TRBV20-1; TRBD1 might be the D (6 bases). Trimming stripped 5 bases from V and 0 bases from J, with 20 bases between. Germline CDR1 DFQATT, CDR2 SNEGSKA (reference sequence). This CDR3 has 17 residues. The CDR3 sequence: CSAPQIRGVPSGNTIYF. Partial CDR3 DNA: TGCAGTGCTCCTCAAATCAGGGGCGTACCCTCTGGAAACACC.

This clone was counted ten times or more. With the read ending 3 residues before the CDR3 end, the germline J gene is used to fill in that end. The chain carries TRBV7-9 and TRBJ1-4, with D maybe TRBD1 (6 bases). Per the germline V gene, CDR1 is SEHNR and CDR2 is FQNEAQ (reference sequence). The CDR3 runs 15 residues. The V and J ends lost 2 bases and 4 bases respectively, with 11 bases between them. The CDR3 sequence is CASSLSDRFNEKLFF. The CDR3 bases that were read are TGTGCCAGCAGCTTATCTGACAGGTTTAATGAAAAA.

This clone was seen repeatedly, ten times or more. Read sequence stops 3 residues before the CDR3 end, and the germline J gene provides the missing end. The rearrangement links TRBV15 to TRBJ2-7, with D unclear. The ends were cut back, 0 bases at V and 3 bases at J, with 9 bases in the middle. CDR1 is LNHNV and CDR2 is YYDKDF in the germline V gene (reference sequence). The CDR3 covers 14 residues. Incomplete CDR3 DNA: TGTGCCACCAGCAGAGACCGAATCAGCTACGAG. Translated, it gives CATSRDRISYE. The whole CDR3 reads CATSRDRISYEQYF.

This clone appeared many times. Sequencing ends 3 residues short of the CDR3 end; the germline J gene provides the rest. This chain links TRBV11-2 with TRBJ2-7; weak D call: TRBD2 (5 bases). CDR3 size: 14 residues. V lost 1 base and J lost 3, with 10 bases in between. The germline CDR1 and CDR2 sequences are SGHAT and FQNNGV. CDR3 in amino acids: CASSLGEGRYEQYF. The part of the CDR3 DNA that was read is TGTGCCAGCAGCTTAGGTGAGGGTCGCTACGAG. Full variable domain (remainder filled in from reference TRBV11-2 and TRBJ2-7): EAGVAQSPRYKIIEKRQSVAFWCNPISGHATLYWYQQILGQGPKLLIQFQNNGVVDDSQLPKDRFSAERLKGVDSTLKIQPAKLEDSAVYLCASSLGEGRYEQYFGPGTRLTVT.

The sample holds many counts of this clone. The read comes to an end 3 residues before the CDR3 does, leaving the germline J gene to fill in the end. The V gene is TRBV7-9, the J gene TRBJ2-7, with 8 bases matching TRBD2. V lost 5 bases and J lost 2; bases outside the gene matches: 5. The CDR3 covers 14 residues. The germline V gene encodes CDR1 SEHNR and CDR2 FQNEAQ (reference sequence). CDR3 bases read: TGTGCCAGCAGCGATAGCGGGACGGCCTACGAG. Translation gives CASSDSGTAYE. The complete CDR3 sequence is CASSDSGTAYEQYF.

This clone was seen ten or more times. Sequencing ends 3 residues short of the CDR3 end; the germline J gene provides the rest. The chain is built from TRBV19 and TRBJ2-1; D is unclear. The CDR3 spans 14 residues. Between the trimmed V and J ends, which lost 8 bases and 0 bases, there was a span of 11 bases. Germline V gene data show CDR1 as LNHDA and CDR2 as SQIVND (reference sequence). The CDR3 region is CASSFPGSYNEQFF. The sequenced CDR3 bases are TGTGCCAGTTCCTTTCCAGGCTCCTACAATGAG. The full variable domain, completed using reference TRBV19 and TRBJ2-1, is DGGITQSPKYLFRKEGQNVTLSCEQNLNHDAMYWYRQDPGQGLRLIYYSQIVNDFQKGDIAEGYSVSREKKESFPLTVTSAQKNPTAFYLCASSFPGSYNEQFFGPGTRLTVL.

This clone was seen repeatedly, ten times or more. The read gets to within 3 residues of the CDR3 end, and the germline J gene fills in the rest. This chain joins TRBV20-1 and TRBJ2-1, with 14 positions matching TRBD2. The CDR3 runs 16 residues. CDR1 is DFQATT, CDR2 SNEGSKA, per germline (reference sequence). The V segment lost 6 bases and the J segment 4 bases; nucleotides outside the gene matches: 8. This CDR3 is CSAPGTSGSLYNEQFF. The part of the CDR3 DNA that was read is TGCAGTGCCCCCGGGACTAGCGGGAGCCTTTACAATGAG.

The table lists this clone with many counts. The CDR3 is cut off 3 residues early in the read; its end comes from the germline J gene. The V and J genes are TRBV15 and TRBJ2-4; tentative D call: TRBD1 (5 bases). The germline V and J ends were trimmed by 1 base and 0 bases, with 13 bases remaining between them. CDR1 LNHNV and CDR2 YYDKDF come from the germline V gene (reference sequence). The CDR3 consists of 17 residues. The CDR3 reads CATSRVTGVLAKNIQYF. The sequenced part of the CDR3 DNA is TGTGCCACCAGCAGAGTTACAGGAGTCCTAGCCAAAAACATT.

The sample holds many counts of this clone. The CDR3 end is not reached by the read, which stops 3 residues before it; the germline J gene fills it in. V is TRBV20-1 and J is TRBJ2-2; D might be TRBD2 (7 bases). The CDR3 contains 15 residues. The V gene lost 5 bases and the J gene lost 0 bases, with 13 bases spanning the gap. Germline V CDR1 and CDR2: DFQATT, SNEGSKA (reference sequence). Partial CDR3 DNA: TGCAGTGCTCGACCGGGGGGCGCGAACACCGGGGAG. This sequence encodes CSARPGGANTGE. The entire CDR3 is CSARPGGANTGELFF.

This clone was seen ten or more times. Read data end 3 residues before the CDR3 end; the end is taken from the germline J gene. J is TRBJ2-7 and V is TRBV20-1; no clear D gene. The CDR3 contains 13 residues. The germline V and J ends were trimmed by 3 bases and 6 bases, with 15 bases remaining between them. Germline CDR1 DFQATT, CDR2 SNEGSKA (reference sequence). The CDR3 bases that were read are TGCAGTGCTAGCCGGCAGGCAGTGGGCGAG. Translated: CSASRQAVGE. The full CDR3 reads CSASRQAVGEQYF.

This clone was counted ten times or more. CDR3 sequence reads: CASMIVKETQYF. The sequenced part of the CDR3 DNA is TGTGCCAGCATGATAGTGAAAGAGACC. The chain links TRBV2 to TRBJ2-5; no reliable D call. From the germline J gene comes the end of the CDR3, since the read stops 3 residues before it. Trimming shortened V by 7 bases and J by 3 bases, and 9 bases separated the two germline ends. Germline V gene sequence: CDR1 SNHLY, CDR2 FYNNEI. The CDR3 is 12 amino acids.

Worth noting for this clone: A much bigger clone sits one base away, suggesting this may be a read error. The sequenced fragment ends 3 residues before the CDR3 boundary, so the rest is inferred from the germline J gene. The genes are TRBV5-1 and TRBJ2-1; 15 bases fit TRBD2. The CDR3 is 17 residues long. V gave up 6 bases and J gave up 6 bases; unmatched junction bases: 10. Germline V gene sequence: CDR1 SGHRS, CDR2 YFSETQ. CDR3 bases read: TGCGCCAGCACCCGAGGGACTAGCGGGAGGTTGAGCAATGAG. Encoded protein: CASTRGTSGRLSNE. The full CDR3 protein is CASTRGTSGRLSNEQFF.

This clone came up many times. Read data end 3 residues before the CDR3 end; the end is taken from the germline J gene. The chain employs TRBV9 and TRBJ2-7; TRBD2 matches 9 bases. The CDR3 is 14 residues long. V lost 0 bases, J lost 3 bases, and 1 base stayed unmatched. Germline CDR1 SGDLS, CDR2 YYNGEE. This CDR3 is CASSVGSGSYEQYF. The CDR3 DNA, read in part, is TGTGCCAGCAGCGTAGGTAGCGGGAGCTACGAG.

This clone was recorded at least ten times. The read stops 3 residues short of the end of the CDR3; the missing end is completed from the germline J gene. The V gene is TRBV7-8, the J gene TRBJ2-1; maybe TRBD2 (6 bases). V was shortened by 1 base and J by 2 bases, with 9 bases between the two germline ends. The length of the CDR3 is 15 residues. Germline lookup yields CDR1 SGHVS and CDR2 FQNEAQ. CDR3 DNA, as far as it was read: TGTGCCAGCAGCTTAGGGGGGGACCCCTACAATGAG. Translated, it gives CASSLGGDPYNE. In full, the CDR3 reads CASSLGGDPYNEQFF.

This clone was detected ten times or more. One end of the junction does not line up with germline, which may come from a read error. The covered CDR3 bases are TGCGCCAGCAGCCACCGACTAGCGGGGCCCTCCTACAATGAG. It specifies CASSHRLAGPSYNE. The whole CDR3 sequence is CASSHRLAGPSYNEQFF. The V and J genes are TRBV4-2 and TRBJ2-1; 11 bases fit TRBD2. The read ends 3 residues before the CDR3 terminus; that terminus is restored from the germline J gene. CDR1 is LGHNA, CDR2 YNFKEQ, per germline. The CDR3 length is 17 residues.

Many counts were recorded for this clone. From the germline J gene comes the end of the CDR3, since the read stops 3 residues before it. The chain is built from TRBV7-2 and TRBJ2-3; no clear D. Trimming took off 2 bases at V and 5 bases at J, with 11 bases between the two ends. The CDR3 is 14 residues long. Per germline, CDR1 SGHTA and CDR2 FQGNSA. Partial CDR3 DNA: TGTGCCAGCAGCTTAACTCTAACGGGAGATACG. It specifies CASSLTLTGDT. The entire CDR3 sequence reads CASSLTLTGDTQYF. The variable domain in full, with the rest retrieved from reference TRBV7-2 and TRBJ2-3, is GAGVSQSPSNKVTEKGKDVELRCDPISGHTALYWYRQSLGQGLEFLIYFQGNSAPDKSGLPSDRFSAERTGGSVSTLTIQRTQQEDSAVYLCASSLTLTGDTQYFGPGTRLTVL.

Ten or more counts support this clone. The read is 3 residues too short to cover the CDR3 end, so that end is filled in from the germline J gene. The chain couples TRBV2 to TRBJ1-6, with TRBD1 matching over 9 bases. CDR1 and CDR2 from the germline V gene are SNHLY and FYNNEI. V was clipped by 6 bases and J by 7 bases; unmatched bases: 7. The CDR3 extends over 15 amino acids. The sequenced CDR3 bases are TGTGCCAGCAGCATGGGACAGGGTAGCAATTCACCC. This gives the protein CASSMGQGSNSP. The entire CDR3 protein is CASSMGQGSNSPLHF.

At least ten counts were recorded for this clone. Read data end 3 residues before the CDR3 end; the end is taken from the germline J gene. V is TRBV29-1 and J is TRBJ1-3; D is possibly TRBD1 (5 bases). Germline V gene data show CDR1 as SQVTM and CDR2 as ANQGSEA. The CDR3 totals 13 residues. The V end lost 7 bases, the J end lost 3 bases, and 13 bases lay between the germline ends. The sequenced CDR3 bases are TGCAGCGCCGCTTGGGGGGATGGAAACACC. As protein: CSAAWGDGNT. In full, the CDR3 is CSAAWGDGNTIYF.

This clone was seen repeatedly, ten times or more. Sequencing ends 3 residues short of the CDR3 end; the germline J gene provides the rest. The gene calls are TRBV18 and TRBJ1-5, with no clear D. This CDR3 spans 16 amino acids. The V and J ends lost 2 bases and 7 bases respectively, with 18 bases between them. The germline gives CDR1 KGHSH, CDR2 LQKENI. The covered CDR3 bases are TGTGCCAGCTCACCATGGGGTCGGACTCTCGGGCAGCCC. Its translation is CASSPWGRTLGQP. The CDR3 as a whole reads CASSPWGRTLGQPQHF.